Listed below are T cell receptor beta chains from one sample, sequenced in a study of identical twins. TCRdb reprocessed the 5' RACE reads with MiXCR, giving one entry per CDR3 protein. The sample yields roughly 500,000 distinct CDR3 sequences, approximately 22% seen once. These records were also assigned to another study, of T cells expressing NK-cell markers.

The sequenced material came from CD4+ T cells sorted from blood. These receptors were taken from a young woman in good health. Each CDR3 is given with its conserved first and last residue. A D gene is named only where the DNA matches it firmly. Some rows have no size entry. The others give once, few or many, or a class for an expanded clone.

cdr3_aa clone_size j_call v_call d_call
CASSPRRGRVETQYF few TRBJ2-5 TRBV4-1 NA
CASSYFRPSVNEQFF NA TRBJ2-1 TRBV6-5 NA
CASSSGQSNTGELFF NA TRBJ2-2 TRBV6-2/TRBV6-3 NA
CSARGAIAQETQYF few TRBJ2-5 TRBV20-1 NA
CSAPSGGGILDTQYF NA TRBJ2-3 TRBV20-1 TRBD2
CATSDGLGGSGYTF many TRBJ1-2 TRBV24-1 NA
CSARDRQESLAKNIQYF NA TRBJ2-4 TRBV20-1 NA
CSAMTGTGGEIDTQYF few TRBJ2-3 TRBV20-1 TRBD1
CSAKATSGYEQYF few TRBJ2-7 TRBV20-1 TRBD2
CASTRPGVNTEAFF NA TRBJ1-1 TRBV7-9 NA
CASSLFKWTARENEQFF once TRBJ2-1 TRBV7-9 NA
CSARISPGLKYEQYF NA TRBJ2-7 TRBV20-1 NA
CASSLGGGSLGPYNEQFF few TRBJ2-1 TRBV12-3/TRBV12-4 TRBD2
CSAGLTGLQETQYF NA TRBJ2-5 TRBV20-1 NA
CSGKRVQETQYF NA TRBJ2-5 TRBV29-1 NA
CATSRDWANTGELFF NA TRBJ2-2 TRBV15 NA
CASSLQSNQPQHF many TRBJ1-5 TRBV12-3/TRBV12-4 NA
CASSQEGGVNSDIQYF few TRBJ2-4 TRBV4-2 TRBD2
CASSPIGGSYEQYF NA TRBJ2-7 TRBV18 NA
CASSQFSYEQYF NA TRBJ2-7 TRBV3-1 NA
CSFLSNEQFF NA TRBJ2-1 TRBV20-1 NA
CASRPNRGGTDTQYF NA TRBJ2-3 TRBV12-3/TRBV12-4 TRBD1
CASSLSSGALFF few TRBJ2-1 TRBV11-2 NA
CASSPGHATNYGYTF NA TRBJ1-2 TRBV7-9 NA
CASRKGYSNQPQHF NA TRBJ1-5 TRBV5-5 NA
CASSLRFEADTQYF few TRBJ2-3 TRBV5-4 NA
CASSESTSTDTQYF NA TRBJ2-3 TRBV10-1 NA
CCARRLQGYDYEQYF NA TRBJ2-7 TRBV20-1 TRBD1
CASSLVGTSLSSYEQYF NA TRBJ2-7 TRBV7-2 TRBD2
CSARSDGNTGELFF few TRBJ2-2 TRBV20-1 NA
CASRAGLGSTDTQYF many TRBJ2-3 TRBV6-4 TRBD2
CASRHRKAGNYNEQFF NA TRBJ2-1 TRBV11-2 NA
CSATQGEQFF NA TRBJ2-1 TRBV20-1 NA
CSARGTTSGNEQFF NA TRBJ2-1 TRBV20-1 TRBD2
CASKDDRFYGYTF few TRBJ1-2 TRBV12-3/TRBV12-4 NA
CASSLGDATDTQYF NA TRBJ2-3 TRBV5-1 NA
CASSFNGGQGEKLFF NA TRBJ1-4 TRBV5-1 NA
CASSYRVNEQFF many TRBJ2-1 TRBV6-2/TRBV6-3 NA
CASSFLAGTPRVEQYF NA TRBJ2-7 TRBV11-2 TRBD2
CASSTDGNYGYTF NA TRBJ1-2 TRBV2 NA
CSAWGTSGSADTQYF NA TRBJ2-3 TRBV20-1 TRBD2
CASSLTYRVQSSYNEQFF few TRBJ2-1 TRBV11-2 NA
CGGLGDYGYTF few TRBJ1-2 TRBV7-9 NA
CASSPQSGQGEAFF few TRBJ1-1 TRBV5-1 NA
CSARALTSGRLSYNEQFF few TRBJ2-1 TRBV20-1 TRBD2
CASRLRQGDEQYF NA TRBJ2-7 TRBV4-2 TRBD1
CASTLLGTSGTRGYF NA TRBJ2-1 TRBV5-1 TRBD2
CASSSPPYGYTF few TRBJ1-2 TRBV28 NA
CASSLQGANSPLHF few TRBJ1-6 TRBV12-3/TRBV12-4 TRBD1